This is a list of T cell receptor beta chains from one sample in a study of T cell changes during pregnancy in multiple sclerosis. Assay used: immunoSEQ multiplex PCR; TCRdb lists only in-frame clones, some missing. The top ten clones hold over 0.45% of a sample with some 44,000 clones, around 93% of them seen once. The source material was CD4+ T cells from peripheral blood mononuclear cells, sampled in the third trimester of pregnancy. These receptors were taken from a female donor with multiple sclerosis, enrolled in a pregnancy study. Both conserved end residues are part of each CDR3. The D gene is left open where the match is weak. Part of the rows lack a size; the others show once, few, many or a class for expanded clones.

D gene,V gene,J gene,clone size,CDR3 protein,CDR3 DNA
-,TRBV15,TRBJ2-7,-,CATSRGGSGISHEQYF,TGTGCCACCAGCAGAGGTGGGTCGGGAATATCTCACGAGCAGTACTTC
TRBD1,TRBV5-6,TRBJ1-1,-,CASRPTGKNTEAFF,TGTGCCAGCAGGCCGACAGGGAAGAACACTGAAGCTTTCTTT
-,TRBV10-3,TRBJ1-5,-,CAISQILQGMGGNQPQHF,TGTGCCATCAGTCAGATCCTACAGGGTATGGGGGGCAATCAGCCCCAGCATTTT
-,TRBV5-1,TRBJ2-5,-,CASSLEPSVETQYF,TGCGCCAGCAGCTTGGAGCCATCGGTGGAGACCCAGTACTTC
TRBD2,TRBV5-5,TRBJ2-7,-,CASSLGLAGGYYEQYF,TGTGCCAGCAGCTTGGGGCTAGCGGGAGGCTACTACGAGCAGTACTTC
-,TRBV11-2,TRBJ2-7,-,CASSLERGSYEQYF,TGTGCCAGCAGCTTAGAACGGGGGTCCTACGAGCAGTACTTC
-,TRBV15,TRBJ2-4,-,CATSPSGVALAKNIQYF,TGTGCCACCAGCCCCTCGGGGGTCGCTTTAGCCAAAAACATTCAGTACTTC
-,TRBV15,TRBJ2-1,-,CATSIGVGQFF,TGTGCCACCAGCATAGGAGTGGGGCAGTTCTTC
TRBD2,TRBV6-6,TRBJ2-1,-,CASREGASGTHEQFF,TGTGCCAGCAGAGAGGGGGCTAGCGGGACTCATGAGCAGTTCTTC
-,TRBV29-1,TRBJ2-5,-,CSLERGETQYF,TGCAGCCTAGAGAGAGGCGAGACCCAGTACTTC
-,TRBV5-4,TRBJ2-5,-,CASSLDSRSARVGETQYF,TGTGCCAGCAGCTTGGATAGCCGATCAGCGAGGGTAGGAGAGACCCAGTACTTC
-,TRBV5-6,TRBJ1-1,-,CASSSSRDIRDTEAFF,TGTGCCAGCAGCTCTTCCCGGGACATTAGGGACACTGAAGCTTTCTTT
TRBD1,TRBV27,TRBJ2-3,-,CASRGTGRTDTQYF,TGTGCCAGCAGGGGGACAGGGCGCACAGATACGCAGTATTTT
TRBD1,TRBV18,TRBJ2-2,-,CASSGQATGELFF,TGTGCCAGCTCGGGACAGGCCACCGGGGAGCTGTTTTTT
TRBD2,TRBV29-1,TRBJ2-1,-,CSVQLAGGLRSYNEQFF,TGCAGCGTACAACTAGCGGGAGGGCTCCGCTCCTACAATGAGCAGTTCTTC
TRBD1,TRBV7-9,TRBJ2-5,-,CASSPPGQWETQYF,TGTGCCAGCAGCCCCCCGGGACAGTGGGAGACCCAGTACTTC
-,TRBV7-6,TRBJ2-5,-,CASSLVPSQGGQETQYF,TGTGCCAGCAGCTTAGTCCCGAGTCAGGGGGGACAAGAGACCCAGTACTTC
TRBD2,TRBV9,TRBJ2-1,-,CASSVGGSHNEQFF,TGTGCCAGCAGCGTAGGCGGGAGCCACAATGAGCAGTTCTTC
-,TRBV19,TRBJ1-6,-,CASSIESIQGNSPLHF,TGTGCCAGTAGTATAGAGTCTATCCAGGGGAATTCACCCCTCCACTTT
-,TRBV28,TRBJ2-7,-,CASSPGQWEQYF,TGTGCCAGCAGCCCAGGTCAATGGGAGCAGTACTTC
TRBD1,TRBV11-1,TRBJ2-1,-,CASSSRGGQVYNEQFF,TGTGCCAGCAGCTCCAGAGGGGGACAGGTATACAATGAGCAGTTCTTC
-,TRBV7-9,TRBJ2-3,-,CASSLGSGPSTDTQYF,TGTGCCAGCAGCTTAGGTTCAGGGCCAAGCACAGATACGCAGTATTTT
-,TRBV28,TRBJ2-1,-,CASSFGPYNEQFF,TGTGCCAGCAGTTTCGGTCCCTACAATGAGCAGTTCTTC
TRBD1,TRBV28,TRBJ1-1,few,CASSLGQKNTEAFF,TGTGCCAGCAGTTTGGGACAGAAGAACACTGAAGCTTTCTTT
TRBD2,TRBV6-1,TRBJ2-7,-,CASRVAGTSGSEQYF,TGTGCCAGCAGGGTCGCCGGGACTAGCGGGAGCGAGCAGTACTTC
-,TRBV7-2,TRBJ1-1,-,CASSYVGSFNEAFF,TGTGCCAGCAGCTACGTGGGCAGCTTCAATGAAGCTTTCTTT
-,TRBV7-2,TRBJ2-3,once,CASSLGAGSGTQYF,TGTGCCAGCAGCTTAGGCGCAGGGTCAGGTACGCAGTATTTT
TRBD2,TRBV15,TRBJ2-1,-,CATSRDLAGVGNEQFF,TGTGCCACCAGCAGAGACCTAGCGGGAGTTGGGAATGAGCAGTTCTTC
-,TRBV5-1,TRBJ2-2,-,CAASRTGSVNTGELFF,TGCGCCGCGAGCCGTACCGGGAGTGTGAACACCGGGGAGCTGTTTTTT
-,TRBV13,TRBJ2-7,-,CASSPHRAYEQYF,TGTGCCAGCAGCCCCCATCGGGCCTACGAGCAGTACTTC
-,TRBV19,TRBJ2-7,-,CASSSRGQLYEQYF,TGTGCCAGTAGTTCAAGGGGACAACTCTACGAGCAGTACTTC
-,TRBV5-6,TRBJ1-1,-,CASSLLLNTEAFF,TGTGCCAGCAGCTTGCTGTTGAACACTGAAGCTTTCTTT
TRBD2,TRBV29-1,TRBJ2-1,-,CSVERTSGRSNEQFF,TGCAGCGTTGAAAGGACTAGCGGGCGATCCAATGAGCAGTTCTTC
TRBD2,TRBV27,TRBJ2-1,-,CASSLQLAVYNEQFF,TGTGCCAGCAGTTTACAACTAGCGGTCTACAATGAGCAGTTCTTC
-,TRBV19,TRBJ1-2,-,CASNTQGVNYGYTF,TGTGCCAGTAATACACAGGGAGTCAACTATGGCTACACCTTC
-,TRBV4-2,TRBJ2-1,-,CASSQETAGYNEQFF,TGTGCCAGCAGCCAAGAAACAGCGGGCTACAATGAGCAGTTCTTC
TRBD2,TRBV14,TRBJ2-7,-,CASSQGGRAFEQYF,TGTGCCAGCAGCCAAGGCGGGAGGGCCTTCGAGCAGTACTTC
-,TRBV10-3,TRBJ2-7,-,CAISGGHSSYEQYF,TGTGCCATCAGTGGGGGACATTCTTCCTACGAGCAGTACTTC
TRBD2,TRBV19,TRBJ2-6,-,CASSTKSGRANNVLTF,TGTGCCAGTAGTACGAAGAGCGGGAGGGCTAACAACGTCCTGACTTTC
-,TRBV5-6,TRBJ1-1,-,CASSEGRWEGAFF,TGTGCCAGCAGCGAGGGCCGCTGGGAAGGAGCTTTCTTT
-,TRBV6-6,TRBJ2-7,-,CASSYSRARSSYEQYF,TGTGCCAGCAGTTACTCGAGGGCCAGAAGCTCCTACGAGCAGTACTTC
TRBD2,TRBV6-6,TRBJ2-7,-,CASTYRTSGRSYEQYF,TGTGCCAGCACCTACAGGACTAGCGGGAGGTCCTACGAGCAGTACTTC